One sample yielded the 2 T cell receptor beta chains listed below, sequenced in a study of identical twins' blood T cells. Using its own MiXCR run on the 5' RACE reads, TCRdb lists one record per CDR3 protein. The sample has a few hundred thousand distinct CDR3 sequences, roughly 28% seen once. The sequenced sample consisted of PBMCs. Every receptor here comes from a woman aged 18 to 55 in good health.

This clonotype was counted a few times. The rearrangement joins TRBV12-5 to TRBJ1-4; no clear D. CDR1 LGHNT and CDR2 FRNRAP come from the germline V gene. The ends were cut back, 7 bases at V and 8 bases at J, with 20 bases in the middle. There are 15 residues in the CDR3. CDR3 amino acids: CASAPRVGLMEKLFF. As DNA, the CDR3 is TGTGCTAGTGCCCCTCGTGTAGGACTAATGGAAAAACTGTTTTTT.

In this sample, this clonotype turned up many times. CDR3 coding DNA: TGCAGTGCTAGAAAGGGACAGGGGATCTACGAGCAGTACTTC. It is translated as CSARKGQGIYEQYF. This chain links TRBV20-1 with TRBJ2-7; TRBD1 matches 10 bases. The CDR3 has 14 residues. Looked up from germline, CDR1 is DFQATT and CDR2 is SNEGSKA (reference sequence). After removal of 2 bases from V and 3 bases from J, the junction contained 4 bases not matched to a gene.